The sequence of this TCR beta chain was determined in a study of Graves' ophthalmopathy and Graves' hyperthyroidism. Turning to the study itself: Pretreatment peripheral blood was obtained at initial diagnosis. Points from the study as a whole: Detection in blood was also observed for most expanded thyroid clonotypes above 0.001 frequency.

RNA served as the template for amplifying TCR beta CDR3 regions. First-round RT-PCR with HTBI primers preceded a second-round multiplex PCR. TCRdb reprocessed the multiplex PCR reads with MiXCR, giving one entry per CDR3 protein. There are almost 750,000 distinct CDR3 sequences in the sample; roughly two fifths occur only once, and about 40% lies in the top ten. This clonotype was observed at least ten times. Its target is not known. As diagnostic evidence, clinical symptoms, serum thyroxine, TRAb, thyroid ultrasound and orbital computed tomography were relied upon. PBMCs had their origin in fresh peripheral blood (approximately 10 ml). V dropped 3 bases and J dropped 3 bases, with 11 bases sitting between them. Germline V CDR1 and CDR2: DFQATT, SNEGSKA (reference sequence). CDR3 length: 13 amino acids.

The sample comprised peripheral blood. This sequence originates from an adult man with Graves' ophthalmopathy. The rearrangement joins TRBV20-1 to TRBJ1-1, with D unresolved. The CDR3 protein is CSASISSYTEAFF. As DNA, the CDR3 is TGCAGTGCTAGTATCTCTTCTTACACTGAAGCTTTCTTT.